The entry that follows covers one T cell receptor beta chain sequence. Other DNA sequences in the sample encode the same CDR3. Germline V gene data show CDR1 as SGHKS and CDR2 as YYEKEE (reference sequence). The CDR3 is made up of 11 amino acids. V lost 7 bases and J lost 7, with 6 bases in between. This specimen belongs to a study of blood T cell repertoires in COVID-19. Profiled with immunoSEQ multiplex PCR; TCRdb holds only in-frame clones, not every one. This sample has fewer than 250,000 clones, with 70% to 90% found just once. The TCR originated in a man aged 50 or older with acute or convalescent COVID-19. The V call is TRBV5-5, the J call TRBJ1-6, with D uncertain. The sequenced material came from peripheral blood. The CDR3 nucleotides are TGTGCCAGCTCTTCGAATTCACCCCTCCACTTT. It is translated as CASSSNSPLHF.